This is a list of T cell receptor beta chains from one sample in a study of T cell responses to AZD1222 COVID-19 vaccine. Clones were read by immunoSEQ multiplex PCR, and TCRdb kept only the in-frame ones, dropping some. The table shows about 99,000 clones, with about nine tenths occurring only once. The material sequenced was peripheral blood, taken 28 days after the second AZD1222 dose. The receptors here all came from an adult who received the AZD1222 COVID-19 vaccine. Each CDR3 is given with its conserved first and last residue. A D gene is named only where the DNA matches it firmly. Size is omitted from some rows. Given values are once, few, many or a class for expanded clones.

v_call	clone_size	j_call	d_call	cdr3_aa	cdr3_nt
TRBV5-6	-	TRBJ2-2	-	CASSLANSVGTGELFF	TGTGCCAGCAGCTTGGCAAACAGTGTTGGGACCGGGGAGCTGTTTTTT
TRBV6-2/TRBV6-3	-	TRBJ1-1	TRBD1	CASSYSVRDRGPRAFF	TGTGCCAGCAGTTACTCGGTTCGGGACAGGGGGCCTCGAGCTTTCTTT
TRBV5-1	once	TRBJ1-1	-	CASSLTDSSEAFF	TGCGCCAGCAGCTTGACGGATAGTAGTGAAGCTTTCTTT
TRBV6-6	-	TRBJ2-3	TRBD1	CASSKTGGYADAQYF	TGTGCCAGCAGCAAGACAGGGGGATACGCAGATGCGCAGTATTTT
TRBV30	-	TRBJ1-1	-	CAWSVGNTEAFF	TGTGCCTGGAGTGTAGGGAACACTGAAGCTTTCTTT
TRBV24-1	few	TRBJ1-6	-	CATSDLWGVQSSYNSPLHF	TGTGCCACCAGTGATTTATGGGGGGTCCAGAGCTCCTATAATTCACCCCTCCACTTT
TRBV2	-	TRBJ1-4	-	CASCPSYATNEKLFF	TGTGCCAGCTGTCCCAGTTATGCAACTAATGAAAAACTGTTTTTT
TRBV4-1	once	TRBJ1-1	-	CASTSGTRNTEAFF	TGCGCCAGCACCTCCGGGACCAGGAACACTGAAGCTTTCTTT
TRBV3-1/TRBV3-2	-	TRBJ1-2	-	CASSQEGRRWRDGYTF	TGTGCCAGCAGCCAAGAAGGAAGACGGTGGAGGGATGGCTACACCTTC
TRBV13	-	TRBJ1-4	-	CASSLRRATNEKLFF	TGTGCCAGCAGCTTAAGGCGCGCAACTAATGAAAAACTGTTTTTT
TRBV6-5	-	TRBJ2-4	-	CASSGRTLGKNIQYF	TGTGCCAGCAGCGGACGGACATTGGGCAAAAACATTCAGTACTTC
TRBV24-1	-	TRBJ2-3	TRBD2	CATSDLTSGRTDTQYF	TGTGCCACCAGTGATCTGACTAGCGGGAGAACCGATACGCAGTATTTT
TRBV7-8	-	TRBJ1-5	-	CASSLTDSVNQPQHF	TGTGCCAGCAGCTTGACAGACAGCGTCAATCAGCCCCAGCATTTT
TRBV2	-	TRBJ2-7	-	CASSEAGGGAREQYF	TGTGCCAGCAGTGAAGCAGGGGGCGGGGCCAGGGAGCAGTACTTC
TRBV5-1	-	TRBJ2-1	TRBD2	CASSLAGGPGEQFF	TGCGCCAGCAGCTTGGCGGGAGGGCCAGGTGAGCAGTTCTTC
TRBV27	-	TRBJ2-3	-	CASSQSTPSDTQYF	TGTGCCAGCAGTCAATCAACCCCCTCAGATACGCAGTATTTT
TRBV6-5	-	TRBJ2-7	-	CASSSTGAGYEQYF	TGTGCCAGCAGCTCGACAGGCGCAGGCTACGAGCAGTACTTC
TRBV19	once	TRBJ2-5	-	CASSIQGPGETQYF	TGTGCCAGTAGTATACAGGGCCCCGGGGAGACCCAGTACTTC
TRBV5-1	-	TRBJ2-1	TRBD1	CASSSRTGFYNEQFF	TGCGCCAGCAGCTCCCGGACAGGGTTCTACAATGAGCAGTTCTTC
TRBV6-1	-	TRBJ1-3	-	CASSESGVLGYQGTIYF	TGTGCCAGCAGTGAGTCCGGTGTCCTGGGTTATCAGGGCACCATATATTTT
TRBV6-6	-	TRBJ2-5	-	CASSYLETQYF	TGTGCCAGCAGTTACCTAGAGACCCAGTACTTC
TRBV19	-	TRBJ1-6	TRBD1	CASSAGQRNSPLHF	TGTGCCAGTAGTGCGGGACAGCGAAATTCACCCCTCCACTTT
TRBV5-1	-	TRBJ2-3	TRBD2	CASSWTSGKDTQYF	TGCGCCAGCAGTTGGACTAGCGGGAAGGATACGCAGTATTTT
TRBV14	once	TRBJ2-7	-	CASSPAGGEQYF	TGTGCCAGCAGCCCTGCCGGAGGGGAGCAGTACTTC
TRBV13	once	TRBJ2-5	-	CASSSLPGAQYF	TGTGCCAGCAGCTCTCTCCCCGGAGCCCAGTACTTC
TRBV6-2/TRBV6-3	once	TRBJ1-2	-	CASSYRLDWYNYGYTF	TGTGCCAGCAGTTACCGGCTAGACTGGTACAACTATGGCTACACCTTC
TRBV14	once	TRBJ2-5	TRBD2	CASSQGGGLLREETQYF	TGTGCCAGCAGCCAAGGGGGGGGACTCCTCCGGGAGGAGACCCAGTACTTC
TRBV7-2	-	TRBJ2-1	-	CASSLALGLPSEQFF	TGTGCCAGCAGCTTAGCACTAGGACTCCCCAGTGAGCAGTTCTTC
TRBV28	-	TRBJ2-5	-	CASSTSGGRETQYF	TGTGCCAGCAGTACGTCAGGGGGGAGGGAGACCCAGTACTTC
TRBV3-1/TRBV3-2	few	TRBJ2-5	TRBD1	CASSQDRDSVIQETQYF	TGTGCCAGCAGCCAAGATAGGGACAGTGTCATCCAAGAGACCCAGTACTTC
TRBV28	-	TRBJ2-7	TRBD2	CASSFGRGPGGPSYEQYF	TGTGCCAGCAGTTTTGGAAGAGGACCGGGAGGGCCCTCGTACGAGCAGTACTTC
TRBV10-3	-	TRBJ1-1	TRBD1	CAIRQGARTEAFF	TGTGCCATCAGACAGGGGGCGAGAACTGAAGCTTTCTTT
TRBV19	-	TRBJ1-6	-	CASSIDFVNSPLHF	TGTGCCAGTAGTATAGATTTTGTGAATTCACCCCTCCACTTT
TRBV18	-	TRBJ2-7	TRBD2	CASSPPAGGHEQYF	TGTGCCAGCTCACCACCGGCGGGGGGACACGAGCAGTACTTC
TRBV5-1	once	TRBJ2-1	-	CASSLDGLGRNEQFF	TGCGCCAGCAGCTTGGACGGGTTGGGTCGGAATGAGCAGTTCTTC
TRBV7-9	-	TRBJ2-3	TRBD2	CASTPVLAGGRDTQYF	TGTGCCAGCACCCCAGTCCTAGCGGGAGGGAGAGATACGCAGTATTTT
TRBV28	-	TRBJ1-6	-	CASLEPNSPLHF	TGTGCCAGCCTGGAGCCTAATTCACCCCTCCACTTT
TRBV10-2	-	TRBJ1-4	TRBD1	CASRGGATNEKLFF	TGCGCCAGCAGAGGGGGCGCAACTAATGAAAAACTGTTTTTT
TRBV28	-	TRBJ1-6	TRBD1	CASSLDRVDSPLHF	TGTGCCAGCAGTTTGGACAGGGTCGATTCACCCCTCCACTTT
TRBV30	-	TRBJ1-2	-	CAWSVRIGDYGYTF	TGTGCCTGGAGTGTACGTATAGGGGACTATGGCTACACCTTC
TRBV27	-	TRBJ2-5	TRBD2	CASSLRLAGVGETQYF	TGTGCCAGCAGTTTAAGGCTAGCGGGAGTAGGCGAGACCCAGTACTTC
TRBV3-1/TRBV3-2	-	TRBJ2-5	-	CASSQEETQYF	TGTGCCAGCAGCCAAGAAGAGACCCAGTACTTC
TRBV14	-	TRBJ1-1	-	CASSPRTVAEAFF	TGTGCCAGCAGCCCGAGGACAGTCGCTGAAGCTTTCTTT
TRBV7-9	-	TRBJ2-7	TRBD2	CASSSRATSGAYEQYF	TGTGCCAGCAGCTCGCGGGCGACTAGCGGAGCCTACGAGCAGTACTTC
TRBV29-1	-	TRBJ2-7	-	CSVEHSTYEQYF	TGCAGCGTTGAACACAGCACCTACGAGCAGTACTTC